The next 21 T cell receptor beta chains were all read from a single sample in a study of technical replicates of blood from a handful of donors. Clones were read by immunoSEQ multiplex PCR, and TCRdb kept only the in-frame ones, dropping some. Here the sample spans approximately 82,000 clones, roughly 95% being singletons. The material sequenced was T cells isolated from PBMCs. The receptor source for this set is a human donor in good health.

This clone was counted a single time. This chain connects TRBV7-9 to TRBJ2-7; D ambiguous. This CDR3 is built from 14 residues. The V end was cut by 0 bases, the J end by 2 bases, with 8 bases between. CDR1 is SEHNR and CDR2 is FQNEAQ in the germline V gene (reference sequence). CDR3 loop: CASSLAGATYEQYF. The CDR3 DNA follows: TGTGCCAGCAGCTTAGCGGGCGCAACCTACGAGCAGTACTTC.

The rearrangement joins TRBV25-1 to TRBJ1-2; D remains unclear. Trimming removed 2 bases from V and 2 bases from J, with 6 bases in between. Germline V lookup: CDR1 MGHDK, CDR2 SYGVNS. The length of the CDR3 is 13 residues. The CDR3 DNA is TGTGCCAGCAGTGAAGTTCCAAACTATGGCTACACCTTC. Amino acids: CASSEVPNYGYTF.

V and J are TRBV29-1 and TRBJ2-3; 10 nucleotides agree with TRBD2. The CDR3 loop spans 15 amino acids. Germline V gives CDR1 SQVTM, CDR2 ANQGSEA. Trimming took 4 bases from V and 3 from J; bases not matched to a gene: 7. This CDR3 reads CSVVSSGSGTDTQYF. The CDR3, as DNA: TGCAGCGTTGTGTCTAGCGGGAGTGGAACAGATACGCAGTATTTT.

The chain is built from TRBV27 and TRBJ2-3, with D hard to call. The ends were cut back, 3 bases at V and 1 base at J, with 8 bases in the middle. This CDR3 region has 14 residues. Germline V gene sequence: CDR1 MNHEY, CDR2 SMNVEV (reference sequence). In DNA form, the CDR3 reads TGTGCCAGCAGTTTCTCTTTTCGCACAGATACGCAGTATTTT. Amino acids: CASSFSFRTDTQYF.

The chain is built from TRBV7-2 and TRBJ2-3, with 11 bases lining up with TRBD2. V lost 2 bases to trimming and J lost 4 bases; unmatched junction nucleotides: 5. The CDR3 loop spans 16 amino acids. The germline CDR1 and CDR2 sequences are SGHTA and FQGNSA. CDR3 sequence: CASSLLAGGPSDTQYF. The CDR3 coding sequence is TGTGCCAGCAGCTTATTAGCGGGAGGGCCATCAGATACGCAGTATTTT.

The CDR3 loop reads CASSLKGGRYEQYF. CDR3 nucleotides: TGTGCCAGCAGTTTAAAGGGAGGGCGCTACGAGCAGTACTTC. The V gene is TRBV27, the J gene TRBJ2-7; 7 bases fit TRBD2. J gave up 3 bases and V 2 bases, and 4 bases lay outside the gene matches. Germline CDR1 reads MNHEY; CDR2 reads SMNVEV (reference sequence). This CDR3 spans 14 amino acids.

The rearrangement joins TRBV27 to TRBJ1-1; the D gene is possibly TRBD1 (6 bases). Germline CDR1 is MNHEY and CDR2 is SMNVEV (reference sequence). Deletions cut 5 bases from V and 1 base from J, with 8 bases between. This CDR3 is built from 13 residues. The CDR3 DNA is TGTGCCAGCAGTCAGGGGAGGAACACTGAAGCTTTCTTT. As protein: CASSQGRNTEAFF.

CDR3 bases: TGTGCTAGTGGTCCCAGGGGAAGCACTGAAGCTTTCTTT. Residues: CASGPRGSTEAFF. The genes are TRBV12-5 and TRBJ1-1; maybe TRBD1 (6 bases). The CDR3 loop spans 13 amino acids. Trimming cost V 5 bases and J 4 bases, with 11 bases left between them. The germline gives CDR1 LGHNT, CDR2 FRNRAP.

The chain is built from TRBV15 and TRBJ2-1; the match to TRBD2 covers 11 bases. V was pared by 3 bases and J by 6 bases, with 16 bases of the junction left unmatched. This CDR3 contains 19 residues. The germline CDR1 and CDR2 sequences are LNHNV and YYDKDF (reference sequence). CDR3: CATSRDLMVLAGAGNEQFF. CDR3 DNA sequence: TGTGCCACCAGCAGGGATCTAATGGTACTAGCGGGAGCAGGCAATGAGCAGTTCTTC. Full variable domain (rest looked up from reference TRBV15 and TRBJ2-1): DAMVIQNPRYQVTQFGKPVTLSCSQTLNHNVMYWYQQKSSQAPKLLFHYYDKDFNNEADTPDNFQSRRPNTSFCFLDIRSPGLGDTAMYLCATSRDLMVLAGAGNEQFFGPGTRLTVL.

The chain joins TRBV7-9 to TRBJ1-4; D is unresolved. The CDR3 has 11 amino acids. From germline, CDR1 is SEHNR and CDR2 FQNEAQ (reference sequence). Trimming stripped 2 bases from V and 8 bases from J, with 3 bases between. CDR3 residues: CASSLREKLFF. The CDR3 nucleotides are TGTGCCAGCAGCTTACGGGAAAAACTGTTTTTT.

The V gene is TRBV28, the J gene TRBJ2-3; 14 nucleotides align to TRBD2. This CDR3 is 20 amino acids long. V trimming: 2 bases; J trimming: 1 base; junction bases outside the gene matches: 11. Germline loops: CDR1 MDHEN, CDR2 SYDVKM. The chain's CDR3 is CASSLTPGLAGEGGTDTQYF. CDR3 nucleotides: TGTGCCAGCAGTTTAACCCCGGGACTAGCGGGAGAGGGGGGCACAGATACGCAGTATTTT.

The chain couples TRBV6-5 to TRBJ1-2, with D possibly matching TRBD1 (6 bases). This CDR3 comprises 16 residues. V shed 4 bases and J shed 4 bases, with 19 bases lying between them. From germline, CDR1 is MNHEY and CDR2 SVGAGI. As DNA, the CDR3 is TGTGCCAGCAGTTCCCGGGACACCCGTACCGGCTATGGCTACACCTTC. Protein product: CASSSRDTRTGYGYTF.

The CDR3: CASRTSGYEQYF. In DNA form, the CDR3 reads TGTGCCAGCAGAACTAGCGGGTACGAGCAGTACTTC. The chain uses TRBV6-5 and TRBJ2-7; 9 positions agree with TRBD2. From germline, CDR1 is MNHEY and CDR2 SVGAGI. The length of the CDR3 is 12 residues. V was clipped by 6 bases and J by 4 bases; unmatched bases: 1.

J is TRBJ1-3 and V is TRBV5-6; possible D gene TRBD1, 5 bases. CDR3 length: 13 amino acids. Germline CDR1 and CDR2: SGHDT and YYEEEE. V lost 10 bases to trimming and J lost 4 bases, with 15 bases between them. DNA for the CDR3: TGTGCCGGGTGTCCGGGGGAAGGAAACACCATATATTTT. This sequence encodes CAGCPGEGNTIYF.

The genes are TRBV2 and TRBJ1-1; D might be TRBD1 (5 bases). Per germline, CDR1 SNHLY and CDR2 FYNNEI. Trimming left V 4 bases short and J 0 bases short, with 12 bases between. The CDR3 runs to 15 residues. The CDR3 DNA sequence: TGTGCCAGCAGTGGGCCGAGCAGGGTGAACACTGAAGCTTTCTTT. Amino acids: CASSGPSRVNTEAFF.

The chain has TRBV6-5 and TRBJ1-2, with unresolved D. This CDR3 is 13 amino acids long. The V end was cut by 6 bases, the J end by 6 bases, with 14 bases between. Germline-derived CDR1 and CDR2 are MNHEY and SVGAGI. The CDR3 region has the DNA TGTGCCAGCAGCCCCTCGGGGTTTCATGGCTACACCTTC. Amino acid sequence: CASSPSGFHGYTF.

V and J are TRBV9 and TRBJ2-1, with D unresolved. This CDR3 comprises 15 residues. V lost 5 bases and J 5 bases, leaving 17 bases between the germline ends. The germline gives CDR1 SGDLS, CDR2 YYNGEE. The CDR3 here is CASSPYQTHNNEQFF. The CDR3 DNA follows: TGTGCCAGCAGTCCGTATCAAACACATAACAATGAGCAGTTCTTC.

This clone has just a few counts. CDR3 bases: TGTGCTAGTGGTTTGGACAGGAGTAGTAACACTGAAGCTTTCTTT. Translating it yields CASGLDRSSNTEAFF. The V call is TRBV12-5, the J call TRBJ1-1; a weak D match, TRBD1 (5 bases). The CDR3 consists of 15 residues. V was cut by 1 base and J by 2 bases, with 11 bases left in between. From germline, CDR1 is LGHNT and CDR2 FRNRAP.

This chain links TRBV30 with TRBJ1-2; D is possibly TRBD1 (5 bases). V was pared by 5 bases and J by 9 bases, with 19 bases between. The CDR3 length is 13 residues. Germline V gene lookup returns CDR1 GTSNPN and CDR2 SVGIG (reference sequence). The CDR3 sequence is CAWESGGGQSYTF. CDR3 DNA sequence: TGTGCCTGGGAGTCTGGGGGAGGGCAGAGCTACACCTTC.

The CDR3, as DNA: TGTGCCAGCAGGGGGTTGGCAGGGGGGACCTATGGCTACACCTTC. It codes for CASRGLAGGTYGYTF. The chain has TRBV27 and TRBJ1-2, with 7 bases that match TRBD1. CDR1 is MNHEY, CDR2 SMNVEV, per germline (reference sequence). V gave up 6 bases and J gave up 4 bases; unmatched junction bases: 11. The CDR3 contains 15 residues.

This clone appeared once. This chain links TRBV5-1 with TRBJ2-1, with 8 positions matching TRBD2. CDR3 length: 15 residues. The junction had 1 base not matched to a gene; V was cut back by 0 bases and J by 2 bases. Looked up from germline, CDR1 is SGHRS and CDR2 is YFSETQ. CDR3 DNA sequence: TGCGCCAGCAGCTTGGATAGCGGGGCCTACAATGAGCAGTTCTTC. It is translated as CASSLDSGAYNEQFF.